These 15 T cell receptor beta chains originate from one sample sequenced in a study of technical replicates of blood from a few donors. Using immunoSEQ multiplex PCR, the repertoire was profiled, and TCRdb retains in-frame clones only, with some absent. The sample lists more than 65,000 clones, roughly 94% seen once, with under 0.3% in the top ten. Sequencing was carried out using T cells isolated from PBMCs. Every receptor here comes from a human donor in good health.

This chain connects TRBV2 to TRBJ1-5; D is unclear. This CDR3 comprises 14 residues. Trimming left V 6 bases short and J 0 bases short, with 9 bases between. Germline CDR1 and CDR2: SNHLY and FYNNEI. The CDR3 sequence: CASRRTDSNQPQHF. The CDR3 DNA is TGTGCCAGCAGGCGCACTGATAGCAATCAGCCCCAGCATTTT.

The chain carries TRBV25-1 and TRBJ1-2; no definite D call. The germline V gene has CDR1 MGHDK and CDR2 SYGVNS. The CDR3 contains 15 residues. Deletions cut 1 base from V and 0 bases from J, with 9 bases between. The CDR3 DNA follows: TGTGCCAGCAGTGAATGGGGAGGCTCTAACTATGGCTACACCTTC. It codes for CASSEWGGSNYGYTF.

This clone showed up just once. V and J are TRBV15 and TRBJ1-5; 7 bases are shared with TRBD1. CDR1 is LNHNV and CDR2 is YYDKDF in the germline V gene (reference sequence). The J segment lost 9 bases and the V segment lost 9 bases, leaving 14 bases of the junction unmatched. This CDR3 spans 14 amino acids. For the CDR3, the DNA is TGTGCCACATCAGACAGGGTAGGATTACGGCCCCAGCATTTT. Translating it yields CATSDRVGLRPQHF.

This chain uses TRBV4-1 with TRBJ2-2, with 13 positions matching TRBD2. Germline CDR1 MGHRA, CDR2 YSYEKL. V lost 1 base and J lost 3; bases outside the gene matches: 5. This CDR3 contains 18 residues. The CDR3 bases are TGCGCCAGCAGCCAAGGACTAGCGGGGGGAACCCACACCGGGGAGCTGTTTTTT. Translating gives CASSQGLAGGTHTGELFF.

This clone was seen only once. The rearrangement links TRBV7-6 to TRBJ2-7, with D perhaps matching TRBD2 (5 bases). In germline, CDR1 is SGHVS, CDR2 FNYEAQ. V was clipped by 5 bases and J by 4 bases, with 15 bases between them. The CDR3 consists of 14 residues. The CDR3 is CASSPAGVAYEQYF. The CDR3 DNA sequence: TGTGCCAGCAGCCCGGCCGGGGTAGCATACGAGCAGTACTTC.

This sequence joins TRBV2 and TRBJ2-3; tentatively, D is TRBD1 (6 bases). The CDR3 runs 12 residues. The V gene lost 10 bases and the J gene lost 0 bases, with 8 bases spanning the gap. Germline lookup yields CDR1 SNHLY and CDR2 FYNNEI. The CDR3 is CAITGSTDTQYF. The CDR3 bases are TGTGCCATCACAGGGAGCACAGATACGCAGTATTTT. The whole variable domain, filled in from reference TRBV2 and TRBJ2-3, reads EPEVTQTPSHQVTQMGQEVILRCVPISNHLYFYWYRQILGQKVEFLVSFYNNEISEKSEIFDDQFSVERPDGSNFTLKIRSTKLEDSAMYFCAITGSTDTQYFGPGTRLTVL.

This clone has just one count. A read error may produce the germline difference seen at one junction end. At the DNA level, this CDR3 is encoded by other sequences in the same sample as well. The chain carries TRBV6-5 and TRBJ1-2; weak D call: TRBD1 (5 bases). CDR3 length: 14 amino acids. The germline V gene has CDR1 MNHEY and CDR2 SVGAGI. CDR3: CASSYSQANYGYTF. The CDR3 DNA reads as TGTGCCAGCAGTTACTCACAGGCAAACTATGGCTATACCTTC.

This chain links TRBV25-1 with TRBJ2-1, with TRBD2 identical over 8 bases. The V gene's germline CDR1 is MGHDK and CDR2 SYGVNS. V trimming: 4 bases; J trimming: 3 bases; junction bases outside the gene matches: 8. This CDR3 region has 16 residues. The CDR3 nucleotides read TGTGCCAGCAGTGTTGTATGGAGCGGGGGCTACAATGAGCAGTTCTTC. It yields the protein CASSVVWSGGYNEQFF.

The chain carries TRBV4-1 and TRBJ1-5, with a tentative D call TRBD1 (5 bases). The CDR3 runs to 15 residues. Deletions cut 1 base from V and 7 bases from J, with 14 bases between. CDR1 and CDR2 from the germline V gene are MGHRA and YSYEKL. The CDR3 loop is CASSQGEGAGQPQHF. As DNA, the CDR3 is TGCGCCAGCAGCCAAGGTGAAGGGGCGGGACAGCCCCAGCATTTT.

This clone was observed a single time. The chain carries TRBV9 and TRBJ2-2; the match to TRBD2 covers 7 bases. The V and J ends lost 4 bases and 5 bases, in that order; junction bases with no gene match: 2. Germline CDR1 and CDR2: SGDLS and YYNGEE. This CDR3 contains 13 residues. CDR3 in amino acids: CASSTGGTGELFF. The CDR3 nucleotides are TGTGCCAGCAGCACGGGGGGAACCGGGGAGCTGTTTTTT.

This chain joins TRBV19 and TRBJ2-4; D perhaps matches TRBD1 (5 bases). The CDR3 totals 15 residues. V was pared by 5 bases and J by 0 bases, with 11 bases between. Per germline, CDR1 LNHDA and CDR2 SQIVND (reference sequence). The CDR3 DNA reads as TGTGCCAGTAGTCTGGACATCTTAGCCAAAAACATTCAGTACTTC. Residues: CASSLDILAKNIQYF.

The chain carries TRBV10-1 and TRBJ1-1; D unresolved. This CDR3 has 12 amino acids. Germline V gives CDR1 WNHNN, CDR2 SYGVQD (reference sequence). V lost 5 bases, J lost 1 base, and 5 bases lay in between. The CDR3 sequence is CASSIGNTEAFF. The CDR3 nucleotides read TGCGCCAGCAGTATCGGGAACACTGAAGCTTTCTTT.

This chain's CDR3 is CASSQGLRGRGNQPQHF. The DNA for the CDR3 is TGCGCCAGCAGCCAAGGTTTAAGGGGCCGGGGCAATCAGCCCCAGCATTTT. The chain couples TRBV4-1 to TRBJ1-5; D might be TRBD1 (5 bases). V was pared by 1 base and J by 2 bases, with 15 bases between. The CDR3 covers 17 residues. Germline V CDR1 and CDR2: MGHRA, YSYEKL.

This clone was found once. The chain carries TRBV6-1 and TRBJ2-7; TRBD2 is a possible D gene (6 bases). The V end was cut by 5 bases, the J end by 0 bases, with 11 bases between. This CDR3 comprises 14 residues. Germline loops: CDR1 MNHNS, CDR2 SASEGT. CDR3 amino acids: CASSLTSPSYEQYF. DNA of the CDR3: TGTGCCAGCAGTCTAACTAGCCCCTCCTACGAGCAGTACTTC.

The chain joins TRBV4-1 to TRBJ2-3; D possibly corresponds to TRBD1 (6 bases). Per the germline V gene, CDR1 is MGHRA and CDR2 is YSYEKL. V shed 3 bases and J shed 0 bases, with 7 bases lying between them. The CDR3 totals 14 residues. CDR3 in amino acids: CASSHGQSTDTQYF. The CDR3 nucleotides are TGCGCCAGCAGCCATGGACAGAGCACAGATACGCAGTATTTT.